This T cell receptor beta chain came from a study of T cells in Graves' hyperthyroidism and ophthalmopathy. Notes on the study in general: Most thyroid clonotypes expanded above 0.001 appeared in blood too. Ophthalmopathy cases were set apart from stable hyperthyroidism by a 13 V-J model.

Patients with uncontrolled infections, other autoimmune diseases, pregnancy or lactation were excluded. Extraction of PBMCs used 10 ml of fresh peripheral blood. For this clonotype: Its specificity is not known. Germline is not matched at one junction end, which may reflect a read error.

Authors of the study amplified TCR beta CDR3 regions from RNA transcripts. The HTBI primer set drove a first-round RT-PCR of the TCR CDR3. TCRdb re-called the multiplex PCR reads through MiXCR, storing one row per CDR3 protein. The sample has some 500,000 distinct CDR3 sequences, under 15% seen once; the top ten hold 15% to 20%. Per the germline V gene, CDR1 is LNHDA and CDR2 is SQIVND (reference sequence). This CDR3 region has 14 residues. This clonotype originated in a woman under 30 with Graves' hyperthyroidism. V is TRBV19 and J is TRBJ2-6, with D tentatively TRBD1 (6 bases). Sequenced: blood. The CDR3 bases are TGTGCCAGTAGTATGGGGGCCTGGGCCAACGTCCTGCCTTTC. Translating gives CASSMGAWANVLPF. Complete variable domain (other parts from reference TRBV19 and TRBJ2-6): DGGITQSPKYLFRKEGQNVTLSCEQNLNHDAMYWYRQDPGQGLRLIYYSQIVNDFQKGDIAEGYSVSREKKESFPLTVTSAQKNPTAFYLCASSMGAWANVLPFGAGSRLTVL.